This TCR beta chain was sequenced for a study of technical replicates of blood from several donors. The CDR3 extends over 16 amino acids. CDR1 and CDR2 from the germline V gene are SGHTA and FQGNSA. The V gene lost 0 bases and the J gene lost 2 bases, with 14 bases spanning the gap. Measured with immunoSEQ multiplex PCR; TCRdb has only the in-frame clones, and not every one. The data hold about 85,000 clones, with about 95% observed a single time. This clonotype originated in a human donor in good health. Sequenced: T cells isolated from PBMCs. This chain joins TRBV7-2 and TRBJ2-7, with unresolved D. DNA for the CDR3: TGTGCCAGCAGCTTAGCCGCGTCCCCACCTACCTACGAGCAGTACTTC. Translation gives CASSLAASPPTYEQYF.